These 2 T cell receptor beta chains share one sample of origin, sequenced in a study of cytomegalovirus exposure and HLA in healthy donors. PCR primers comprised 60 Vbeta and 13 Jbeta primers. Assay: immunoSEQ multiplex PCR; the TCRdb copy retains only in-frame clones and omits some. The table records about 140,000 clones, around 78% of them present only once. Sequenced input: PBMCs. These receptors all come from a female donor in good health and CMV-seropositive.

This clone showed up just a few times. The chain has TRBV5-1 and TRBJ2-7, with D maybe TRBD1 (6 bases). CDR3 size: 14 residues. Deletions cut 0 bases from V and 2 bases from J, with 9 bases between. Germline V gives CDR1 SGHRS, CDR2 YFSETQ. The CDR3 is CASSLGDTTYEQYF. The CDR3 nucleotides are TGCGCCAGCAGCTTGGGGGACACTACCTACGAGCAGTACTTC.

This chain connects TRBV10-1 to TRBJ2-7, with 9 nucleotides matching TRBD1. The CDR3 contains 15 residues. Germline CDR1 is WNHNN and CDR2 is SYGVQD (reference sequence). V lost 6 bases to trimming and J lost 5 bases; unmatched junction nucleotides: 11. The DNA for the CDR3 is TGCGCCAGCAGCCGCACGACAGGGGGTATCGACGAGCAGTACTTC. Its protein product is CASSRTTGGIDEQYF.